Shown below are 10 T cell receptor beta chains from a single sample sequenced in a study of shared clonotypes between healthy human individuals. Measured with immunoSEQ multiplex PCR; TCRdb has only the in-frame clones, and not every one. The repertoire holds some 700,000 clones, with roughly 87% as singletons. The source material was memory CD8+ T cells from PBMCs. The subset: CD45RO+ cells pooled with CCR7-negative TemRA cells. These receptors all stem from a man between 18 and 35 years old in good health. Some clones in this sample may be carry-over from other donors' samples.

The V gene is TRBV27, the J gene TRBJ2-1; 11 bases line up with TRBD2. V dropped 5 bases and J dropped 4; count of bases not matched to a gene: 19. Germline V gives CDR1 MNHEY, CDR2 SMNVEV (reference sequence). The CDR3 extends over 20 amino acids. CDR3 region: CASSGRSGRAPRVNYNEQFF. For the CDR3, the DNA is TGTGCCAGCAGTGGCCGTAGCGGGAGGGCTCCGCGGGTGAATTACAATGAGCAGTTCTTC.

CDR3 residues: CASSSTSQGRDRYEQYF. The CDR3 DNA follows: TGTGCCAGCAGCTCCACCTCCCAAGGGAGGGATCGCTACGAGCAGTACTTC. The chain couples TRBV7-4 to TRBJ2-7, with TRBD2 matching over 7 bases. The CDR3 covers 17 residues. V lost 4 bases, J lost 3 bases, and 15 bases stayed unmatched. Germline CDR1 reads SGHVT; CDR2 reads SQSDAQ.

The CDR3: CSVEKGVGQPQHF. The CDR3 region has the DNA TGCAGCGTTGAGAAGGGGGTGGGTCAGCCCCAGCATTTT. The V gene is TRBV29-1, the J gene TRBJ1-5, with a tentative D call TRBD1 (6 bases). CDR1 is SQVTM, CDR2 ANQGSEA, per germline. V gave up 3 bases and J gave up 6 bases, with 12 bases separating them. The CDR3 is made up of 13 amino acids.

The chain is built from TRBV7-8 and TRBJ2-3, with D uncertain. Germline V gives CDR1 SGHVS, CDR2 FQNEAQ. V dropped 1 base and J dropped 8 bases, with 16 bases sitting between them. The CDR3 contains 15 residues. In DNA form, the CDR3 reads TGTGCCAGCAGCTTAGAAGTCTTGGAAGTAGGTACGCAGTATTTT. Protein sequence: CASSLEVLEVGTQYF.

To note about this clone: A much larger clone is a single base away; this may be a read error. The chain is built from TRBV27 and TRBJ1-5; 9 bases are shared with TRBD1. With V trimmed by 4 bases and J by 4 bases, 5 bases remained unmatched. This CDR3 is built from 15 residues. Germline V gene data show CDR1 as MNHEY and CDR2 as SMNVEV (reference sequence). CDR3 DNA sequence: TGTGCCAGCAGTTCCGGGACAGGGAATAATCAGCCCCAGCATTTT. This codes for CASSSGTGNNQPQHF.

This chain links TRBV19 with TRBJ1-5; D gene uncertain. V was clipped by 3 bases and J by 7 bases, with 19 bases between them. This CDR3 comprises 16 residues. CDR1 is LNHDA and CDR2 is SQIVND in the germline V gene (reference sequence). For the CDR3, the DNA is TGTGCCAGTAGTATTTCTGCAGCGGGGAAGTTGCAGCCCCAGCATTTT. Its translation is CASSISAAGKLQPQHF.

The chain recombines TRBV11-2 with TRBJ2-5; the D is unclear. Trimming took off 1 base at V and 3 bases at J, with 9 bases between the two ends. This CDR3 is built from 14 residues. CDR1 and CDR2 (germline): SGHAT, FQNNGV. CDR3 sequence: CASSLVPAEETQYF. In DNA form, the CDR3 reads TGTGCCAGCAGCTTAGTGCCTGCAGAAGAGACCCAGTACTTC. The complete variable domain, with remaining parts taken from reference TRBV11-2 and TRBJ2-5, reads EAGVAQSPRYKIIEKRQSVAFWCNPISGHATLYWYQQILGQGPKLLIQFQNNGVVDDSQLPKDRFSAERLKGVDSTLKIQPAKLEDSAVYLCASSLVPAEETQYFGPGTRLLVL.

The genes are TRBV27 and TRBJ2-5; TRBD2 agrees at 8 bases. Germline V CDR1 and CDR2: MNHEY, SMNVEV (reference sequence). CDR3 length: 14 amino acids. The junction had 6 bases not matched to a gene; V was cut back by 6 bases and J by 3 bases. The CDR3 reads CASSPLAEKETQYF. For the CDR3, the DNA is TGTGCCAGCAGCCCACTAGCGGAGAAAGAGACCCAGTACTTC.

The V and J genes are TRBV19 and TRBJ2-1, with D perhaps TRBD1 (5 bases). The CDR3 sequence is 12 residues long. In germline, CDR1 is LNHDA, CDR2 SQIVND (reference sequence). V was clipped by 5 bases and J by 5 bases, with 7 bases between them. This CDR3 reads CASSQGDNEQFF. The CDR3 DNA follows: TGTGCCAGTAGTCAGGGTGACAATGAGCAGTTCTTC.

This clone has more than one count but fewer than ten. The rearrangement links TRBV29-1 to TRBJ1-2, with unresolved D. V lost 5 bases and J 8 bases, leaving 12 bases between the germline ends. The CDR3 runs to 11 residues. The germline CDR1 and CDR2 sequences are SQVTM and ANQGSEA. The CDR3 coding sequence is TGCAGCGTTACCTGGACGGGAGGCTACACCTTC. It translates to CSVTWTGGYTF.